Presented here are 21 T cell receptor beta chains from one specimen sequenced in a study of T cell responses to AZD1222 COVID-19 vaccine. The repertoire was sequenced with immunoSEQ multiplex PCR; TCRdb's copy has only in-frame clones and lacks some. The data contain 100,000 to 150,000 clones, less than 90% of them singletons. The sequences come from peripheral blood, collected on day 0 of AZD1222 vaccination. The receptors derive from an adult in good health.

The chain carries TRBV6-5 and TRBJ2-7; 9 bases are shared with TRBD1. The CDR3 runs 15 residues. With 4 bases clipped from V and 3 bases from J, the junction kept 7 bases outside the gene matches. CDR1 and CDR2 (germline): MNHEY, SVGAGI. The DNA for the CDR3 is TGTGCCAGCAGTTTCCTGACAGGGGGGAACTACGAGCAGTACTTC. As protein: CASSFLTGGNYEQYF.

The V call is TRBV27, the J call TRBJ1-6; weak D call: TRBD1 (6 bases). V was trimmed by 6 bases and J by 10 bases, leaving 13 bases between them. The CDR3 contains 13 residues. Germline loops: CDR1 MNHEY, CDR2 SMNVEV (reference sequence). CDR3 protein: CASSYRAGSPLHF. The CDR3 bases are TGTGCCAGCAGCTACAGGGCCGGCTCACCCCTCCACTTT.

The chain has TRBV7-9 and TRBJ2-2; 8 bases fit TRBD2. With V trimmed by 3 bases and J by 4 bases, 10 bases remained unmatched. This CDR3 is built from 17 residues. CDR1 and CDR2 from the germline V gene are SEHNR and FQNEAQ (reference sequence). CDR3 in DNA: TGTGCCAGCAGCTTGAATGGGGCGGGAGGACCCACCGGGGAGCTGTTTTTT. This sequence encodes CASSLNGAGGPTGELFF.

Of note for this clone: Other DNA sequences in the sample encode the same CDR3. The V gene is TRBV6-5, the J gene TRBJ2-3, with D possibly being TRBD1 (6 bases). There are 13 residues in the CDR3. With 0 bases removed from V and 6 bases from J, the gap between germline ends came to 7 bases. Germline CDR1 reads MNHEY; CDR2 reads SVGAGI. CDR3 nucleotides: TGTGCCAGCAGTTACTCGAGGGGGGATACGCAGTATTTT. Amino acid sequence: CASSYSRGDTQYF.

CDR3 DNA: TGTGCCAGCAGTTATTCTGAGTTCGGGGAGCTGTTTTTT. It encodes CASSYSEFGELFF. The gene calls are TRBV6-9 and TRBJ2-2; D unclear. In germline, CDR1 is MNHGY, CDR2 SVAAGI. Trimming pared 0 bases from V and 7 bases from J, leaving 6 bases between. There are 13 residues in the CDR3.

This chain links TRBV5-4 with TRBJ1-6, with 8 positions matching TRBD1. Germline-derived CDR1 and CDR2 are SGHNT and YYREEE (reference sequence). The CDR3 is 15 residues long. The V segment lost 0 bases and the J segment 6 bases; nucleotides outside the gene matches: 2. Written as DNA, the CDR3 is TGTGCCAGCAGCTTGGCCGACAGGGGTAATTCACCCCTCCACTTT. This codes for CASSLADRGNSPLHF.

This chain joins TRBV19 and TRBJ1-5; D unresolved. Per germline, CDR1 LNHDA and CDR2 SQIVND (reference sequence). This CDR3 region has 13 residues. The V and J ends lost 4 bases and 5 bases respectively, with 9 bases between them. The CDR3 bases are TGTGCCAGTAGTAATGCAAAAGATCAGCCCCAGCATTTT. Its translation is CASSNAKDQPQHF.

The chain uses TRBV3-1 (or the pseudogene TRBV3-2) and TRBJ2-7, with 12 bases identical to TRBD1. This CDR3 contains 14 residues. The J segment lost 6 bases and the V segment lost 4 bases, leaving 4 bases of the junction unmatched. Per the germline V gene, CDR1 is LGHDT and CDR2 is YNNKEL (reference sequence). The CDR3 is CASSPGTGGSEQYF. The CDR3 DNA is TGTGCCAGCAGCCCAGGGACAGGGGGCTCCGAGCAGTACTTC.

This clone was seen just once. V and J are TRBV6-5 and TRBJ1-5; 8 positions match TRBD1. The germline gives CDR1 MNHEY, CDR2 SVGAGI. Trimming cost V 8 bases and J 0 bases; bases outside gene matches: 6. This CDR3 has 15 residues. For the CDR3, the DNA is TGTGCCAGCCGGGACAGGAGCCATAGCAATCAGCCCCAGCATTTT. Amino acid sequence: CASRDRSHSNQPQHF.

The chain links TRBV18 to TRBJ2-2; D might be TRBD2 (5 bases). Germline CDR1 KGHSH, CDR2 LQKENI. The CDR3 covers 16 residues. The V end lost 3 bases, the J end lost 3 bases, and 14 bases lay between the germline ends. This CDR3 reads CASSPRTQADTGELFF. The CDR3 nucleotides are TGTGCCAGCTCACCCAGGACGCAAGCGGACACCGGGGAGCTGTTTTTT.

The genes are TRBV18 and TRBJ1-3; 7 positions match TRBD1. The CDR3 is 13 amino acids. After removal of 6 bases from V and 4 bases from J, the junction contained 3 bases not matched to a gene. The V gene's germline CDR1 is KGHSH and CDR2 LQKENI. CDR3 loop: CASSRDRGNTIYF. CDR3 in DNA: TGTGCCAGCTCTCGGGACAGAGGAAACACCATATATTTT.

The gene calls are TRBV7-3 and TRBJ2-1; 10 bases align to TRBD2. The germline gives CDR1 SGHTA, CDR2 FQGTGA. This CDR3 has 15 residues. Trimming cost V 3 bases and J 4 bases; bases outside gene matches: 3. The CDR3 spells CASSFLAGVYNEQFF. For the CDR3, the DNA is TGTGCCAGCAGCTTCCTAGCGGGAGTGTACAATGAGCAGTTCTTC.

The V call is TRBV9, the J call TRBJ1-5; D possibly corresponds to TRBD1 (5 bases). CDR3 length: 13 residues. The V and J ends lost 7 bases and 3 bases respectively, with 11 bases between them. Germline CDR1 reads SGDLS; CDR2 reads YYNGEE. The DNA for the CDR3 is TGTGCCAGCGGCGACAGTCTCAATCAGCCCCAGCATTTT. Its protein is CASGDSLNQPQHF.

V usage is TRBV19 and J usage is TRBJ1-4; tentatively, D is TRBD1 (5 bases). V lost 6 bases and J lost 4, with 12 bases in between. Per germline, CDR1 LNHDA and CDR2 SQIVND (reference sequence). The CDR3 totals 14 residues. The CDR3 DNA reads TGTGCCAGTAGCCCTCCGGGGCTTAATGAAAAACTGTTTTTT. It specifies CASSPPGLNEKLFF.

V and J are TRBV7-2 and TRBJ1-1, with 7 bases aligning to TRBD1. Germline CDR1 is SGHTA and CDR2 is FQGNSA. The V gene end was trimmed by 6 bases and the J gene end by 6 bases; junction bases not matched to a gene: 13. The CDR3 extends over 15 amino acids. This chain's CDR3 is CASRLTTGVKAEAFF. Written as DNA, the CDR3 is TGTGCCAGCAGACTAACCACAGGGGTCAAGGCTGAAGCTTTCTTT.

The chain links TRBV7-2 to TRBJ1-4; D gene unclear. This CDR3 is 14 amino acids long. Germline assignment: CDR1 SGHTA and CDR2 FQGNSA. The ends were cut back, 5 bases at V and 4 bases at J, with 11 bases in the middle. The CDR3 region has the DNA TGTGCCAGCAGCAACTCGGGATTTAATGAAAAACTGTTTTTT. Translated, it gives CASSNSGFNEKLFF.

The chain links TRBV16 to TRBJ1-4; D gene unclear. V lost 4 bases, J lost 12 bases, and 12 bases lay in between. The CDR3 runs 12 residues. Germline CDR1 KGHSY, CDR2 FQNENV. For the CDR3, the DNA is TGTGCCAGCAGCCTTTCCCGCGAGCAACTGTTTTTT. Translated, it gives CASSLSREQLFF. The full variable domain, completed using reference TRBV16 and TRBJ1-4, is GEEVAQTPKHLVRGEGQKAKLYCAPIKGHSYVFWYQQVLKNEFKFLISFQNENVFDETGMPKERFSAKCLPNSPCSLEIQATKLEDSAVYFCASSLSREQLFFGSGTQLSVL.

The chain recombines TRBV7-8 with TRBJ1-1, with 7 bases that match TRBD1. Germline V gene data show CDR1 as SGHVS and CDR2 as FQNEAQ. CDR3 length equals 16 residues. V dropped 1 base and J dropped 4; count of bases not matched to a gene: 9. As DNA, the CDR3 is TGTGCCAGCAGCTTAGGGGGGGACAGTGTTACCACTGAAGCTTTCTTT. Its protein is CASSLGGDSVTTEAFF. The complete variable domain, with remaining parts taken from reference TRBV7-8 and TRBJ1-1, reads GAGVSQSPRYKVAKRGQDVALRCDPISGHVSLFWYQQALGQGPEFLTYFQNEAQLDKSGLPSDRFFAERPEGSVSTLKIQRTQQEDSAVYLCASSLGGDSVTTEAFFGQGTRLTVV.

The rearrangement uses TRBV5-6 and TRBJ2-1, with TRBD2 identical over 8 bases. From germline, CDR1 is SGHDT and CDR2 YYEEEE. Losses at the gene ends were 4 bases for V and 7 bases for J; bases not matched to a gene: 10. The CDR3 is made up of 15 amino acids. This CDR3 reads CASSMGLVYLNEQFF. The CDR3 DNA sequence: TGTGCCAGCAGCATGGGACTAGTTTATTTGAATGAGCAGTTCTTC.

V and J are TRBV9 and TRBJ2-7; no clear D gene. CDR3 length equals 12 residues. The V end lost 4 bases, the J end lost 2 bases, and 7 bases lay between the germline ends. Germline V gene lookup returns CDR1 SGDLS and CDR2 YYNGEE. The CDR3 loop is CASSSAPYEQYF. The CDR3 DNA is TGTGCCAGCAGCTCAGCCCCCTACGAGCAGTACTTC. Looking up the rest from reference TRBV9 and TRBJ2-7 gives the full variable domain: DSGVTQTPKHLITATGQRVTLRCSPRSGDLSVYWYQQSLDQGLQFLIQYYNGEERAKGNILERFSAQQFPDLHSELNLSSLELGDSALYFCASSSAPYEQYFGPGTRLTVT.

This clone was recorded only once. This chain uses TRBV7-9 with TRBJ1-6; a weak D match, TRBD1 (5 bases). With 8 bases removed from V and 8 bases from J, the gap between germline ends came to 10 bases. The CDR3 is 12 amino acids. Germline V lookup: CDR1 SEHNR, CDR2 FQNEAQ (reference sequence). The CDR3 here is CASWGGDSPLHF. The DNA of the CDR3 is TGTGCCAGCTGGGGAGGGGATTCACCCCTCCACTTT.